The next 8 T cell receptor beta chains were all read from a single sample in a study of T cells after yellow fever vaccination. MiXCR was run by TCRdb on the 5' RACE reads, yielding one entry per CDR3 protein. The sample has hundreds of thousands of distinct CDR3 sequences; more than 3% are singletons. Here the sequenced sample was PBMCs, taken on the day of the yellow fever booster vaccination. The receptors here all came from a man younger than 30 who received the YFV17D yellow fever vaccine.

In this sample, this clonotype turned up many times. The rearrangement joins TRBV5-1 to TRBJ2-1; D not certain. The CDR3 consists of 16 residues. Germline CDR1 and CDR2: SGHRS and YFSETQ. V dropped 0 bases and J dropped 0 bases, with 10 bases sitting between them. CDR3 coding DNA: TGCGCCAGCAGCTTGGCCGGCTCTAGCTCCTACAATGAGCAGTTCTTC. It encodes CASSLAGSSSYNEQFF.

This clonotype has ten or more counts. The gene calls are TRBV24-1 and TRBJ1-2, with unresolved D. The V gene lost 1 base and the J gene lost 4 bases, with 9 bases spanning the gap. The CDR3 contains 14 residues. Germline CDR1 KGHDR, CDR2 SFDVKD. In nucleotides, the CDR3 is TGTGCCACCAGTGATTTCCCTCGATCCTATGGCTACACCTTC. Translating it yields CATSDFPRSYGYTF.

The chain links TRBV30 to TRBJ1-5, with a possible D match to TRBD1 (6 bases). The CDR3 has 13 residues. Trimming shortened V by 2 bases and J by 7 bases, and 12 bases separated the two germline ends. CDR1 is GTSNPN and CDR2 is SVGIG in the germline V gene (reference sequence). The CDR3 here is CAWSPGDGQPQHF. The CDR3 DNA reads TGTGCCTGGAGTCCAGGGGACGGACAGCCCCAGCATTTT.

In its sample, this clonotype was seen many times. This chain connects TRBV11-1 to TRBJ2-3; no clear D. This CDR3 comprises 14 residues. Germline V CDR1 and CDR2: SGHAT, FQDESV (reference sequence). V shed 6 bases and J shed 4 bases, with 14 bases lying between them. CDR3 amino acids: CASSTLGVPDTQYF. The DNA for the CDR3 is TGTGCCAGCAGTACTCTCGGTGTCCCAGATACGCAGTATTTT.

Only a few counts were recorded for this clonotype. The V and J genes are TRBV7-8 and TRBJ2-5; D remains ambiguous. The V end lost 5 bases, the J end lost 0 bases, and 13 bases lay between the germline ends. The length of the CDR3 is 15 residues. Per germline, CDR1 SGHVS and CDR2 FQNEAQ. The CDR3 coding sequence is TGTGCCAGCAGCCGCCTTATGGGGTACCAAGAGACCCAGTACTTC. The encoded protein is CASSRLMGYQETQYF.

The chain combines TRBV12-3 or TRBV12-4 with TRBJ2-4; 9 bases are a match to TRBD2. This CDR3 region has 13 residues. V shed 6 bases and J 8 bases; nucleotides not matched to a gene: 5. The CDR3, as DNA: TGTGCCAGCAGCCGCGGGGGGGGTGACATTCAGTACTTC. Residues: CASSRGGGDIQYF.

V and J are TRBV23-1 and TRBJ2-7; tentatively, D is TRBD2 (6 bases). TRBV23-1 falls under the ORF class, with uncertain function. The CDR3 contains 15 residues. Trimming removed 5 bases at V and 4 bases at J, with 18 bases between. CDR3 sequence reads: CASSFWHSRGYEQYF. In DNA, the CDR3 is TGCGCCAGCAGTTTTTGGCACTCACGGGGGTACGAGCAGTACTTC.

This clonotype was seen repeatedly, ten times or more. The V call is TRBV7-9, the J call TRBJ2-2; D is unclear. V was trimmed by 8 bases and J by 4 bases, leaving 26 bases between them. Per the germline V gene, CDR1 is SEHNR and CDR2 is FQNEAQ (reference sequence). The CDR3 contains 18 residues. This CDR3 is CASPTPPTEKAITGELFF. The CDR3 nucleotides read TGTGCCAGCCCAACTCCCCCCACTGAAAAAGCGATCACCGGGGAGCTGTTTTTT.